This T cell receptor (beta chain) was documented in a study of T-cell reconstitution after alpha-beta-depleted transplantation in children. Study findings and constraints: One year after transplant, T-cell counts and diversity came mostly from newly produced T cells. Diversity of TCRbeta at day 60 was high in some patients, arising from surviving recipient T cells and thymic progenitors. Alpha-beta T cells present about two months after transplant were reported to originate from several hundred expanded graft clones.

The germline CDR1 and CDR2 sequences are MNHEY and SMNVEV (reference sequence). There are 12 residues in the CDR3. Trimming left V 6 bases short and J 8 bases short, with 13 bases between. Preparation of the TCRbeta library involved a method that used unique molecular identifiers. TCRdb reprocessed the PCR reads via MiXCR and lists one record per CDR3 protein. In the table there are about 110,000 distinct CDR3 sequences, 6.4% of which are singletons. This clonotype was found a few times. Its antigen remains unidentified. The sequence came from a male patient between 2 and 15 years old who had a stem cell transplant for acute lymphoblastic leukemia, so the T cells may come from the graft donor. This specimen consisted of PBMCs, mostly from graft donor cells, obtained 360 days after TCRalphabeta/CD19-depleted stem cell transplant. This chain connects TRBV27 to TRBJ1-2; D is possibly TRBD1 (6 bases). CDR3 protein: CASSLTGLGYTF. The CDR3, as DNA: TGTGCCAGCAGCCTGACAGGTCTCGGCTACACCTTC.